This TCR beta chain stems from a study of blood T cell repertoires in COVID-19. TCRdb keeps only in-frame clones here, not all; method: immunoSEQ multiplex PCR. The sample consists of approximately 300,000 clones, about 92% of them appearing once. V lost 9 bases and J 6 bases, leaving 23 bases between the germline ends. In germline, CDR1 is MDHEN, CDR2 SYDVKM. The CDR3 covers 15 residues. This clonotype was sampled from a woman in her twenties or thirties who had recovered from COVID-19. The J gene is TRBJ1-2, the V gene TRBV28; D is possibly TRBD1 (5 bases). The sequenced sample consisted of PBMCs or T cells enriched from blood (not recorded which). CDR3 DNA: TGTGCCAGTTGCCAGGGTCGACCCGTGCAGGATGGCTACACCTTC. Translated: CASCQGRPVQDGYTF.